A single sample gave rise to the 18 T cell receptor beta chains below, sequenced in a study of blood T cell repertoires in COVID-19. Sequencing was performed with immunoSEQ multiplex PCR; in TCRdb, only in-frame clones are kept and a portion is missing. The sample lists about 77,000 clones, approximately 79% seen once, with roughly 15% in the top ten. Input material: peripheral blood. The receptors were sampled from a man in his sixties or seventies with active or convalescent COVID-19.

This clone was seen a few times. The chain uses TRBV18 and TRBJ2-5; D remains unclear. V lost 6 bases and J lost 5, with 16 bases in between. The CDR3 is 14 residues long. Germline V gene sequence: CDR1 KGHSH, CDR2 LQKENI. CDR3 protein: CASSSNRNTETQYF. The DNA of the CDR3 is TGTGCCAGCTCTTCAAATAGAAATACGGAGACCCAGTACTTC.

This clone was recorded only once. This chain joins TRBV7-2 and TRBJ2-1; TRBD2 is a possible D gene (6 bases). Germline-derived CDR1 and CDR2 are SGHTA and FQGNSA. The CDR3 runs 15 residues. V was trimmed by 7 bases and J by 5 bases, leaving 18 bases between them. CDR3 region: CASTKSRLAHNEQFF. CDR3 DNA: TGTGCCAGCACTAAAAGCAGGCTAGCGCACAATGAGCAGTTCTTC.

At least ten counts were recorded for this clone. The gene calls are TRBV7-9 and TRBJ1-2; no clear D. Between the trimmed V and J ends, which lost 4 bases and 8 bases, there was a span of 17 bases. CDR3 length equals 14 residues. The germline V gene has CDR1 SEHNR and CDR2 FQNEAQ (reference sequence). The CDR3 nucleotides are TGTGCCAGCAGCTCATCGTACTCCTCCTGGGGCTACACCTTC. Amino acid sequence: CASSSSYSSWGYTF.

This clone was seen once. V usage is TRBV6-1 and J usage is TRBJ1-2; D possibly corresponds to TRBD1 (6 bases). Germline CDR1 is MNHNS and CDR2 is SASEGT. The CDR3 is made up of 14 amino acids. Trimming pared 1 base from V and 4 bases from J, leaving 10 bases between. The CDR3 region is CASSEDGQLYGYTF. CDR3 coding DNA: TGTGCCAGCAGTGAAGATGGACAGCTCTATGGCTACACCTTC.

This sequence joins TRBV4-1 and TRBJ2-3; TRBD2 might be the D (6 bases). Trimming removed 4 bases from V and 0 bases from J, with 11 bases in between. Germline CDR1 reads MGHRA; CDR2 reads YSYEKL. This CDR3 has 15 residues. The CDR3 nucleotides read TGCGCCAGCAGCCTCTCCGGGACTAGCACAGATACGCAGTATTTT. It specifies CASSLSGTSTDTQYF.

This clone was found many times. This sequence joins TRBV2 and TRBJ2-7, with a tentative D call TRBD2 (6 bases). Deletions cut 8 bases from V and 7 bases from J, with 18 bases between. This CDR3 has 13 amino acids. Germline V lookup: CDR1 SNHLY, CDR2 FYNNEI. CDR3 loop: CASSKELGGEQYF. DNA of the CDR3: TGTGCCAGCTCAAAGGAGCTTGGGGGGGAGCAGTACTTC.

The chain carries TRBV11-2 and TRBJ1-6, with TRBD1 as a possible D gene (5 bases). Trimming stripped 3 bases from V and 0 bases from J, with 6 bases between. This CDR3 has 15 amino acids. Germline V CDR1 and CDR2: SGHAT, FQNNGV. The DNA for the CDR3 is TGTGCCAGCAGCTTTAGGGGCTCCTATAATTCACCCCTCCACTTT. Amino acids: CASSFRGSYNSPLHF.

CDR3: CASGPGDTNEKLFF. CDR3 nucleotides: TGTGCTAGTGGTCCGGGTGACACTAATGAAAAACTGTTTTTT. The chain recombines TRBV12-5 with TRBJ1-4; D is unresolved. Germline V gives CDR1 LGHNT, CDR2 FRNRAP. Trimming cost V 5 bases and J 2 bases, with 9 bases left between them. This CDR3 region has 14 residues.

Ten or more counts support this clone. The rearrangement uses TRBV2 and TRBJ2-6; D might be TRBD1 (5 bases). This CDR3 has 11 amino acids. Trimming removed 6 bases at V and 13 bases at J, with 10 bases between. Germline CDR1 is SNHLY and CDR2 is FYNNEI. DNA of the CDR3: TGTGCCAGCAGGGGGCCACGGGTCCTGACTTTC. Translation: CASRGPRVLTF. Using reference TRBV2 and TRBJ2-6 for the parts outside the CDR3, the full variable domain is EPEVTQTPSHQVTQMGQEVILRCVPISNHLYFYWYRQILGQKVEFLVSFYNNEISEKSEIFDDQFSVERPDGSNFTLKIRSTKLEDSAMYFCASRGPRVLTFGAGSRLTVL.

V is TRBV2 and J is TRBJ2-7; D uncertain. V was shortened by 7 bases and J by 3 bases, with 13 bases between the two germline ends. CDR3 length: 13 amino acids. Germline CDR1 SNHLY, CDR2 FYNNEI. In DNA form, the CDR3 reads TGTGCCAGCACCTTTTCGTTTAGCTACGAGCAGTACTTC. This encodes CASTFSFSYEQYF.

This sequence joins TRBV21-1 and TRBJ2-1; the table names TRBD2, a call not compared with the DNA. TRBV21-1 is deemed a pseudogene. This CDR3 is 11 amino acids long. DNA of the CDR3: TGTGCCAGCAGCAAACGAGGCAGGCAGTTCTTC. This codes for CASSKRGRQFF.

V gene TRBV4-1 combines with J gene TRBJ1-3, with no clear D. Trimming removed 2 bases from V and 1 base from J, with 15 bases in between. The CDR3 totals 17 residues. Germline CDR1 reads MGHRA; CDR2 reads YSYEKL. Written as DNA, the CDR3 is TGCGCCAGCAGCCAACTCCTTACAGTTCTTTCTGGAAACACCATATATTTT. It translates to CASSQLLTVLSGNTIYF.

The chain's CDR3 is CASSYSNGPQHF. In DNA, the CDR3 is TGTGCCAGCAGTTACTCGAACGGGCCCCAGCATTTT. The V and J genes are TRBV6-6 and TRBJ1-5; no clear D. Between the trimmed V and J ends, which lost 0 bases and 9 bases, there was a span of 6 bases. The CDR3 length is 12 residues. From germline, CDR1 is MNHNY and CDR2 SVGAGI (reference sequence).

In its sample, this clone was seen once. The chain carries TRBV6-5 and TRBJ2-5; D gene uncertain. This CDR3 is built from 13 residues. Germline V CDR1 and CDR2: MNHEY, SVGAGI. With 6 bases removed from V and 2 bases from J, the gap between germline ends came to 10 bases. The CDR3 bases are TGTGCCAGCAGGAGGATACGTCAAGAGACCCAGTACTTC. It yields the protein CASRRIRQETQYF.

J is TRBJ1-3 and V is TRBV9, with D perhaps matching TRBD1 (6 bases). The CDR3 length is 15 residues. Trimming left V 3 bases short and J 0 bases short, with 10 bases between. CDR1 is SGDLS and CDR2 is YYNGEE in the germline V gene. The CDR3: CASSADRRSGNTIYF. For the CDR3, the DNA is TGTGCCAGCAGCGCCGACAGGCGCTCTGGAAACACCATATATTTT.

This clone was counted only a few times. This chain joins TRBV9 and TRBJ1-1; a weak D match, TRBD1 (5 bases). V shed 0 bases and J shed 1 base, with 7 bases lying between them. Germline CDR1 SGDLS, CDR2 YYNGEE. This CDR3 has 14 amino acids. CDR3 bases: TGTGCCAGCAGCGTAGGACAGCAGAACACTGAAGCTTTCTTT. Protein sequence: CASSVGQQNTEAFF. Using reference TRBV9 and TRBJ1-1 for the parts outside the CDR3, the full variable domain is DSGVTQTPKHLITATGQRVTLRCSPRSGDLSVYWYQQSLDQGLQFLIQYYNGEERAKGNILERFSAQQFPDLHSELNLSSLELGDSALYFCASSVGQQNTEAFFGQGTRLTVV.

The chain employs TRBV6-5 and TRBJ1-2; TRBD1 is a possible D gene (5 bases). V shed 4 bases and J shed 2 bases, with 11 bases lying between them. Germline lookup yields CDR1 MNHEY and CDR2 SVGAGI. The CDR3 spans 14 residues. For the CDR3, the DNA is TGTGCCAGCAGTTCCCGGAGGGGAAACTATGGCTACACCTTC. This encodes CASSSRRGNYGYTF.

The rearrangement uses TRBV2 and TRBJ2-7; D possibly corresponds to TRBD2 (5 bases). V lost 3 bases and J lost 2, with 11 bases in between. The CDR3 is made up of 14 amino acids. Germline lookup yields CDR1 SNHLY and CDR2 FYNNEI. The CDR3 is CASSDQTGTYEQYF. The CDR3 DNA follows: TGTGCCAGCAGTGATCAAACCGGGACCTACGAGCAGTACTTC.